These 32 T cell receptor beta chains were all obtained from the same sample, sequenced in a study of post-analysis software for immune sequencing data. Overall study results and limits: Controls showed lower frequencies than patients for five TRBV segments, and TRBV5-6, TRBV5-1 and TRBV20-1 were among these.

Their cognate antigens are unknown. Unique molecular identifiers were built into the TCR beta cDNA libraries. One entry per CDR3 protein results from TCRdb running MiXCR on the PCR reads. The repertoire consists of 750,000 to 950,000 distinct CDR3 sequences, with 53% occurring once and the leading ten covering around 4.5%. The sample consisted of blood. The receptors originated from a girl between 10 and 17 years old with multiple sclerosis.

The rearrangement links TRBV6-5 to TRBJ1-1; D is uncertain. Germline-derived CDR1 and CDR2 are MNHEY and SVGAGI. This CDR3 has 13 amino acids. Trimming removed 2 bases at V and 1 base at J, with 5 bases between. CDR3 in amino acids: CASSYAKNTEAFF. CDR3 coding DNA: TGTGCCAGCAGTTACGCCAAGAACACTGAAGCTTTCTTT.

This clonotype was observed a single time. This chain joins TRBV7-3 and TRBJ1-1; D possibly corresponds to TRBD1 (5 bases). Trimming stripped 5 bases from V and 2 bases from J, with 21 bases between. Germline V gene lookup returns CDR1 SGHTA and CDR2 FQGTGA. This CDR3 comprises 17 residues. DNA of the CDR3: TGTGCCAGCAGCCCGTCATCGGGACGGCTCCGAAACACTGAAGCTTTCTTT. This codes for CASSPSSGRLRNTEAFF.

This clonotype was detected a few times. The V and J genes are TRBV27 and TRBJ2-7; D may be TRBD2 (6 bases). Germline V lookup: CDR1 MNHEY, CDR2 SMNVEV (reference sequence). CDR3 length: 13 residues. V was clipped by 7 bases and J by 9 bases, with 19 bases between them. This CDR3 reads CASTERGSYSQYF. The CDR3 DNA follows: TGTGCCAGCACCGAACGGGGGTCCTACTCGCAGTACTTC.

This clonotype was detected only once. This chain uses TRBV27 with TRBJ2-3; no clear D gene. V was clipped by 8 bases and J by 4 bases, with 16 bases between them. The CDR3 totals 14 residues. Germline CDR1 reads MNHEY; CDR2 reads SMNVEV (reference sequence). The CDR3 DNA reads as TGTGCCAGCGGCCCGGAGTATGCCGCAGATACGCAGTATTTT. This sequence encodes CASGPEYAADTQYF.

This clonotype was recorded a few times. The V and J genes are TRBV2 and TRBJ2-7, with 11 bases that match TRBD2. Looked up from germline, CDR1 is SNHLY and CDR2 is FYNNEI. With 8 bases clipped from V and 0 bases from J, the junction kept 3 bases outside the gene matches. The CDR3 covers 14 residues. CDR3 in DNA: TGTGCCAGCGACCTAGCGGGAGGCTCCTACGAGCAGTACTTC. It yields the protein CASDLAGGSYEQYF.

The gene calls are TRBV29-1 and TRBJ1-1; D not certain. This CDR3 contains 13 residues. The V gene's germline CDR1 is SQVTM and CDR2 ANQGSEA. The V and J ends lost 7 bases and 3 bases respectively, with 15 bases between them. CDR3 protein: CSAGGGMDTEAFF. CDR3 nucleotide sequence: TGCAGCGCCGGCGGCGGTATGGACACTGAAGCTTTCTTT.

The gene calls are TRBV15 and TRBJ2-3, with TRBD1 matching 12 bases. The CDR3 runs to 15 residues. Germline trimming cut 4 bases from V and 5 bases from J; bases unmatched to any gene: 4. CDR1 LNHNV and CDR2 YYDKDF come from the germline V gene (reference sequence). CDR3 protein: CATSKGQGAGDTQYF. CDR3 DNA: TGTGCCACCAGCAAGGGACAGGGGGCTGGAGATACGCAGTATTTT.

V is TRBV12-3 or TRBV12-4 and J is TRBJ2-4, with D uncertain. Trimming removed 5 bases at V and 0 bases at J, with 8 bases between. The CDR3 consists of 14 residues. CDR3 nucleotides: TGTGCCAGCAGTCCACAAGAAGCCAAAAACATTCAGTACTTC. This codes for CASSPQEAKNIQYF.

Of note for this clonotype: A read error may produce the germline difference seen at one junction end. The V gene is TRBV20-1, the J gene TRBJ2-7; maybe TRBD1 (6 bases). Germline-derived CDR1 and CDR2 are DFQATT and SNEGSKA (reference sequence). CDR3 size: 13 residues. The CDR3 loop is CSASPTGPYERYF. CDR3 in DNA: TGCAGTGCTAGTCCTACAGGGCCCTACGAGCGGTACTTC.

This clonotype was counted only a few times. The chain carries TRBV20-1 and TRBJ2-7; TRBD2 matches 8 bases. The CDR3 spans 17 residues. Unmatched junction bases numbered 11, after V lost 0 bases and J lost 1 base. CDR1 DFQATT and CDR2 SNEGSKA come from the germline V gene (reference sequence). DNA for the CDR3: TGCAGTGCTAGAGATCCGGGGGGGACGGGTAAATCCTACGAGCAGTACTTC. Its translation: CSARDPGGTGKSYEQYF.

In this sample, this clonotype turned up a few times. This chain connects TRBV12-3 or TRBV12-4 to TRBJ1-2, with D possibly TRBD1 on 5 matching bases. Between the trimmed V and J ends, which lost 5 bases and 4 bases, there was a span of 11 bases. The CDR3 runs to 13 residues. CDR3: CASSLRGIYGYTF. DNA for the CDR3: TGTGCCAGCAGTCTCCGGGGGATCTATGGCTACACCTTC.

This clonotype has at least ten counts. This chain uses TRBV7-6 with TRBJ2-7, with D perhaps matching TRBD1 (6 bases). V was clipped by 5 bases and J by 4 bases, with 15 bases between them. The CDR3 has 14 amino acids. From germline, CDR1 is SGHVS and CDR2 FNYEAQ. In DNA form, the CDR3 reads TGTGCCAGCAGCCGGGACAAAGCCATTTACGAGCAGTACTTC. Translating it yields CASSRDKAIYEQYF.

The chain's CDR3 is CSAISGSYEQYF. CDR3 coding DNA: TGCAGTGCTATTAGCGGGAGCTACGAGCAGTACTTC. The chain has TRBV20-1 and TRBJ2-7; 9 bases map to TRBD2. The CDR3 is 12 residues long. Trimming cost V 4 bases and J 3 bases; bases outside gene matches: 1. From germline, CDR1 is DFQATT and CDR2 SNEGSKA (reference sequence).

The chain carries TRBV12-3 or TRBV12-4 and TRBJ2-1, with D possibly being TRBD2 (5 bases). This CDR3 has 12 residues. The V and J ends lost 2 bases and 7 bases respectively, with 6 bases between them. The CDR3, as DNA: TGTGCCAGCAGTTTACGGGAAAATGAGCAGTTCTTC. Its translation is CASSLRENEQFF.

This clonotype was recorded a few times. J is TRBJ2-7 and V is TRBV4-1, with 8 bases fitting TRBD2. CDR1 and CDR2 from the germline V gene are MGHRA and YSYEKL. Trimming at V came to 3 bases and at J to 0 bases, leaving 4 bases not matched to a gene. CDR3 length: 15 amino acids. The CDR3 protein is CASSQVTSDSYEQYF. The CDR3, as DNA: TGCGCCAGCAGCCAGGTGACTAGCGACTCCTACGAGCAGTACTTC.

V gene TRBV29-1 combines with J gene TRBJ2-5; possible D gene TRBD1, 5 bases. The CDR3 contains 17 residues. Germline V gene sequence: CDR1 SQVTM, CDR2 ANQGSEA. Trimming shortened V by 0 bases and J by 4 bases, and 21 bases separated the two germline ends. CDR3 nucleotide sequence: TGCAGCGTTGAAGATGCTCACAGTTCCTGGGGCGGAGAGACCCAGTACTTC. This encodes CSVEDAHSSWGGETQYF.

The V gene is TRBV30, the J gene TRBJ2-5; 10 nucleotides align to TRBD1. Germline values: CDR1 GTSNPN, CDR2 SVGIG (reference sequence). V dropped 5 bases and J dropped 4; count of bases not matched to a gene: 1. The length of the CDR3 is 12 residues. The CDR3 sequence is CAWGQGGETQYF. The CDR3 DNA sequence: TGTGCCTGGGGACAGGGGGGAGAGACCCAGTACTTC.

This rearrangement joins TRBV29-1 to TRBJ2-5; no reliable D call. The DNA end is a closer match to TRBJ2-7, so the J assignment may be wrong. CDR1 SQVTM and CDR2 ANQGSEA come from the germline V gene. The CDR3 extends over 12 amino acids. CDR3 loop: CNVSGPFYEQYF. The CDR3 DNA reads as TGCAACGTGTCCGGGCCATTCTACGAGCAGTACTTC.

The CDR3 spells CSALAAGETQYF. In DNA, the CDR3 is TGCAGTGCTTTAGCGGCGGGAGAGACCCAGTACTTC. The chain links TRBV20-1 to TRBJ2-5, with D perhaps TRBD2 (6 bases). Trimming took off 5 bases at V and 4 bases at J, with 11 bases between the two ends. The CDR3 covers 12 residues. Germline loops: CDR1 DFQATT, CDR2 SNEGSKA (reference sequence).

The genes are TRBV6-5 and TRBJ2-1, with 14 bases that match TRBD2. CDR1 MNHEY and CDR2 SVGAGI come from the germline V gene. This CDR3 has 14 residues. The V segment lost 6 bases and the J segment 10 bases; nucleotides outside the gene matches: 5. The CDR3 here is CASSGLAGGSEQFF. The CDR3 nucleotides are TGTGCCAGCAGCGGACTAGCGGGAGGTTCCGAGCAGTTCTTC.

The J gene is TRBJ2-7, the V gene TRBV5-6; D uncertain. The CDR3 covers 14 residues. Trimming shortened V by 0 bases and J by 5 bases, and 12 bases separated the two germline ends. CDR1 is SGHDT, CDR2 YYEEEE, per germline. The CDR3 bases are TGTGCCAGCAGCTTGGTTCTGAGCCAACACGAGCAGTACTTC. Translated: CASSLVLSQHEQYF.

The rearrangement links TRBV7-3 to TRBJ2-1; TRBD1 aligns across 8 bases. This CDR3 comprises 14 residues. V was pared by 5 bases and J by 8 bases, with 8 bases of the junction left unmatched. In germline, CDR1 is SGHTA, CDR2 FQGTGA. The CDR3: CASSISDRVHEQFF. The CDR3 nucleotides are TGTGCCAGCAGCATCTCGGACAGGGTTCATGAGCAGTTCTTC.

The chain is built from TRBV20-1 and TRBJ2-5; D unclear. Trimming removed 8 bases from V and 4 bases from J, with 20 bases in between. Germline-derived CDR1 and CDR2 are DFQATT and SNEGSKA (reference sequence). This CDR3 has 14 residues. The CDR3 DNA reads as TGCAGTCCCCTCCGGTCCTCAGGCCGAGAGACCCAGTACTTC. Translation gives CSPLRSSGRETQYF.

This sequence joins TRBV29-1 and TRBJ1-1, with D possibly being TRBD1 (6 bases). The CDR3 extends over 14 amino acids. Trimming removed 1 base from V and 2 bases from J, with 11 bases in between. Germline V CDR1 and CDR2: SQVTM, ANQGSEA. CDR3 region: CSVEVQGTNTEAFF. The CDR3 region has the DNA TGCAGCGTTGAAGTGCAGGGGACAAACACTGAAGCTTTCTTT.

This clonotype was recorded a few times. The chain employs TRBV4-1 and TRBJ1-1; D gene unclear. The germline V gene has CDR1 MGHRA and CDR2 YSYEKL. The CDR3 runs 13 residues. Trimming took 1 base from V and 1 from J, leaving 4 bases between them. The DNA of the CDR3 is TGCGCCAGCAGCCAAGCCCAGAACACTGAAGCTTTCTTT. Protein product: CASSQAQNTEAFF.

V and J are TRBV14 and TRBJ1-4; D gene uncertain. Germline assignment: CDR1 SGHDN and CDR2 FVKESK. Between the trimmed V and J ends, which lost 0 bases and 3 bases, there was a span of 8 bases. The length of the CDR3 is 15 residues. This CDR3 reads CASSQERHPNEKLFF. The CDR3 nucleotides are TGTGCCAGCAGCCAAGAGCGTCACCCTAATGAAAAACTGTTTTTT.

The chain uses TRBV13 and TRBJ2-5; 7 bases match TRBD2. J gave up 2 bases and V 6 bases, and 6 bases lay outside the gene matches. Germline lookup yields CDR1 PRHDT and CDR2 FYEKMQ (reference sequence). The CDR3 is 14 residues long. The CDR3, as DNA: TGTGCCAGCAGACATTGGACTAGTCAAGAGACCCAGTACTTC. Its protein is CASRHWTSQETQYF.

A few counts support this clonotype. V gene TRBV18 combines with J gene TRBJ1-1; D uncertain. There are 15 residues in the CDR3. Germline CDR1 and CDR2: KGHSH and LQKENI. V was shortened by 0 bases and J by 0 bases, with 8 bases between the two germline ends. CDR3 bases: TGTGCCAGCTCACCACCGCCTTATATGAACACTGAAGCTTTCTTT. Residues: CASSPPPYMNTEAFF.

This clonotype was counted at least ten times. The CDR3 nucleotides read TGCGCCAGCAGCTTGGGTGCCCAAGAGACCCAGTACTTC. It is translated as CASSLGAQETQYF. The rearrangement links TRBV5-1 to TRBJ2-5; D is uncertain. CDR1 and CDR2 from the germline V gene are SGHRS and YFSETQ. The V end was cut by 0 bases, the J end by 1 base, with 4 bases between. The CDR3 has 13 residues.

This clonotype appeared a few times. The rearrangement uses TRBV14 and TRBJ2-2; a weak D match, TRBD2 (5 bases). This CDR3 is built from 14 residues. Trimming pared 6 bases from V and 0 bases from J, leaving 8 bases between. The germline CDR1 and CDR2 sequences are SGHDN and FVKESK. In DNA form, the CDR3 reads TGTGCCAGCAGGAAGGGAGCGAACACCGGGGAGCTGTTTTTT. Translated, it gives CASRKGANTGELFF.

V is TRBV10-3 and J is TRBJ2-3, with TRBD2 matching over 8 bases. From germline, CDR1 is ENHRY and CDR2 SYGVKD. There are 15 residues in the CDR3. The junction had 6 bases not matched to a gene; V was cut back by 6 bases and J by 1 base. The CDR3 loop reads CAISPAGARTDTQYF. The CDR3 bases are TGTGCCATCAGCCCAGCGGGGGCCCGCACAGATACGCAGTATTTT.

The V gene is TRBV20-1, the J gene TRBJ2-7; perhaps TRBD1 as D (5 bases). Trimming left V 6 bases short and J 6 bases short, with 18 bases between. Germline values: CDR1 DFQATT, CDR2 SNEGSKA (reference sequence). The CDR3 runs 13 residues. CDR3 DNA sequence: TGCAGTGCCCCTCAAGGGGATTTCGGCGAGCAGTACTTC. Its translation: CSAPQGDFGEQYF.